This section outlines one TCR beta chain sequence together with its context. Its antigen is not known. The sample is drawn from a study of cytomegalovirus exposure and HLA in healthy donors. The PCR was carried out with 60 Vbeta primers and 13 Jbeta primers. This table comes from immunoSEQ multiplex PCR, and its TCRdb copy is limited to in-frame clones, with some not included. The table lists roughly 120,000 clones, about 78% of them singletons. Study results and caveats: Over 15,000 TCR beta sequences were associated with HLA alleles at 0.05 false discovery rate in a later analysis. The sole available immune exposure information was CMV serostatus. Productive status was seen about 87% or about 30% of the time for most TCR beta V segments in an earlier analysis. The study found most TCR sequences rare, yet found some public TCRs in many donors.

The CDR3 is 13 amino acids. Germline V CDR1 and CDR2: SGHDT, YYEEEE. V was clipped by 4 bases and J by 4 bases; unmatched bases: 2. Sequencing used PBMCs. The chain links TRBV5-6 to TRBJ2-1, with 7 positions matching TRBD1. The origin of this receptor is a woman under 40 in good health and CMV-seropositive. The CDR3: CASSPGQYNEQFF. In DNA form, the CDR3 reads TGTGCCAGCAGCCCGGGACAGTACAATGAGCAGTTCTTC.